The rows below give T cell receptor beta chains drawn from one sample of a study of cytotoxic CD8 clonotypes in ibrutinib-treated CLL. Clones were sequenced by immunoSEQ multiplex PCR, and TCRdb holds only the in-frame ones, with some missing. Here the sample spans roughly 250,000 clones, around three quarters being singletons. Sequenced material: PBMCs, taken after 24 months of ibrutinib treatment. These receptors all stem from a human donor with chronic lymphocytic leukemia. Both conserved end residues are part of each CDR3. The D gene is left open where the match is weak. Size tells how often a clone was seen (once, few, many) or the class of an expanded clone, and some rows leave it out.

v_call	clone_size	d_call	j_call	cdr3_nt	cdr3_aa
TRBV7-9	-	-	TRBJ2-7	TGTGCCAGCAGCTTTCAGCCCACAGGGATGGGCGAGCAGTACTTC	CASSFQPTGMGEQYF
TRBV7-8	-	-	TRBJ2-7	TGTGCCAGCAGCGCCCCCCAGGGTGACGAGCAGTACTTC	CASSAPQGDEQYF
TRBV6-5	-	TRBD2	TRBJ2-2	TGTGCCAGCAGTTCCAGCGGGAAAGGGCACGGGGAGCTGTTTTTT	CASSSSGKGHGELFF
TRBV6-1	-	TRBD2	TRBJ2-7	TGTGCCAGCAGTGACCTAGCGGGAGAGGGCTACGAGCAGTACTTC	CASSDLAGEGYEQYF
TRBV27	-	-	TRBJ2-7	TGTGCCAGCAGTTTAGGGGTAGCGAGCGAGCAGTACTTC	CASSLGVASEQYF
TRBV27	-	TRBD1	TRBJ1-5	TGTGCCAGCAGCTTGACAGGGTTCAATCAGCCCCAGCATTTT	CASSLTGFNQPQHF
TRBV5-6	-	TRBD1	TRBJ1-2	TGTGCCAGCAGCCTGCAGGGGGCTATCTATGGCTACACCTTC	CASSLQGAIYGYTF
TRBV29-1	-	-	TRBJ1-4	TGCAGCGTTGATGGTGAGGGAGGGTTGGAAAAACTGTTTTTT	CSVDGEGGLEKLFF
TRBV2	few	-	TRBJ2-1	TGTGCCATCCCGGGGTCCAACAATGAGCAGTTCTTC	CAIPGSNNEQFF
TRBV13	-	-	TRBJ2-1	TGTGCCAGCAGCTTAGCGGGGGGCGTTAATGAGCAGTTCTTC	CASSLAGGVNEQFF
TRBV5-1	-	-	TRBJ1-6	TGCGCCAGCAGCCCGCAGGGTCTTTATAATTCACCCCTCCACTTT	CASSPQGLYNSPLHF
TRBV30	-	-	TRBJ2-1	TGTGCCTGGAGTAGGGTGGTGGGCATCAATGAGCAGTTCTTC	CAWSRVVGINEQFF
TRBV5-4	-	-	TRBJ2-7	TGTGCCAGCAGCTTAGGGCAAGGAGGGACCTACGAGCAGTACTTC	CASSLGQGGTYEQYF
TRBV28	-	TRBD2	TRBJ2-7	TGTGCCTGCAGACTAGCGGGAGAAGGGGAGATCTACGAGCAGTACTTC	CACRLAGEGEIYEQYF
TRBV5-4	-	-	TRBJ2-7	TGTGCCAGCAGCTTCGGCGGAGCCTACGAGCAGTACTTC	CASSFGGAYEQYF
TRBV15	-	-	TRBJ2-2	TGTGCCACCAGCAGACTAGGGGGGGGCGACACCGGGGAGCTGTTTTTT	CATSRLGGGDTGELFF
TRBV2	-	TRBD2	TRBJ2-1	TGTGCCAGCAATGTGGCGGGAGTAAGCAATGAGCAGTTCTTC	CASNVAGVSNEQFF
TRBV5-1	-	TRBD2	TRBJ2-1	TGCGCCAGCAGGGGGACTATCGGCAATGAGCAGTTCTTC	CASRGTIGNEQFF
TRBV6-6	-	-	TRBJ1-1	TGTGCCAGCAGTCACCGGACTTACACTGAAGCTTTCTTT	CASSHRTYTEAFF
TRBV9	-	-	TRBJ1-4	TGTGCCAGCAGCGTAGGAGACACCGAGGAAAAACTGTTTTTT	CASSVGDTEEKLFF
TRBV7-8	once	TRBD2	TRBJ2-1	TGTGCCAGCAGCCTTACTAGCGGATACAATGAGCAGTTCTTC	CASSLTSGYNEQFF
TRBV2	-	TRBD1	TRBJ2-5	TGTGCCAGCAGTGAGGCCCGGCAGGGGGCGCGGGAGACCCAGTACTTC	CASSEARQGARETQYF
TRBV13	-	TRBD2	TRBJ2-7	TGTGCCAGCGCGCGGCTAGCGGCAACCTACGAGCAGTACTTC	CASARLAATYEQYF
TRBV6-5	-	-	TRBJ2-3	TGTGCCAGCAGTTACGCGCCACCCCGGGGGGATACGCAGTATTTT	CASSYAPPRGDTQYF
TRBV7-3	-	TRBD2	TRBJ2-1	TGTGCCAGCAGCTTAGTCCCCGGGACTAGAGACAATGAGCAGTTCTTC	CASSLVPGTRDNEQFF
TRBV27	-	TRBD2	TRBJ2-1	TGTGCCAGCAAGAGCGGGGTCTACAATGAGCAGTTCTTC	CASKSGVYNEQFF
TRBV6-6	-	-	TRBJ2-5	TGTGCCAGCAGTTACGCCGGAGGGCTGCAAGAGACCCAGTACTTC	CASSYAGGLQETQYF
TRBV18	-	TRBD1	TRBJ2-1	TGTGCCAGCTCACTTCAGGACAGGGGTACTGGCAATGAGCAGTTCTTC	CASSLQDRGTGNEQFF
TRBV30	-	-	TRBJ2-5	TGTGCCTGGAGCCAAGGAGTGGGGCCAGAGACCCAGTACTTC	CAWSQGVGPETQYF
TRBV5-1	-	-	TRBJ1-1	TGCGCCAGCAGTCGTGAGGGGTATGAAGCTTTCTTT	CASSREGYEAFF
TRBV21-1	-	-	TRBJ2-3	TGTGCCAGCAGCAACCCGGGACTAGCGGGAGGAGACCAGGATACGCAGTATTTT	CASSNPGLAGGDQDTQYF
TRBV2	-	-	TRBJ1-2	TGTGCCAGCAGCCTGGGGTCCAGTGCTAACTATGGCTACACCTTC	CASSLGSSANYGYTF
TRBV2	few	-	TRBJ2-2	TGTGCCAGCAAGAGGACAGCGAACACCGGGGAGCTGTTTTTT	CASKRTANTGELFF
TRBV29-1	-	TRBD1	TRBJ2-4	TGCAGCGTTGAACTGGGACAGGGTTTTAGAAACATTCAGTACTTC	CSVELGQGFRNIQYF
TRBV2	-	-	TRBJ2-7	TGTGCCAGCAGTGCGGACCGAATCTACGAGCAGTACTTC	CASSADRIYEQYF
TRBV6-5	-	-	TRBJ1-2	TGTGCCAGCAGTTACTCGATGCCAGGGGTCGGCTACACCTTC	CASSYSMPGVGYTF
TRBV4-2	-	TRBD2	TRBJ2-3	TGTGCCAGCAGCCAAGATGGGGGAGGGATAGATACGCAGTATTTT	CASSQDGGGIDTQYF
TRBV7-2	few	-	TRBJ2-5	TGTGCCAGCAGCTTAGGTCTAGCTGTCCCGGAGACCCAGTACTTC	CASSLGLAVPETQYF
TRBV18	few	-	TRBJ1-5	TGTGCCAGCTCACTCCCCCCGCAGAAGGGTCAGCCCCAGCATTTT	CASSLPPQKGQPQHF
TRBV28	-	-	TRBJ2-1	TGTGCCGGTCGTTCTGGGCGGCTGGACTACAATGAGCAGTTCTTC	CAGRSGRLDYNEQFF
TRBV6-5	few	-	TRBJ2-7	TGTGCCAGCAGTCCAAGACTAGACCGGGAGCAGTACTTC	CASSPRLDREQYF
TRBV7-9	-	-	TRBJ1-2	TGTGCCAGCAGCCCTGGGAGGGGCAGGGTTTATGGCTACACCTTC	CASSPGRGRVYGYTF
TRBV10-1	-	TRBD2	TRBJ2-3	TGCGCCAGACTATTTCGGACTAGGGATCTTACAGATACGCAGTATTTT	CARLFRTRDLTDTQYF
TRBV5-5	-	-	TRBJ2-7	TGTGCCAGCAGCCCCCTCTCCTACGAGCAGTACTTC	CASSPLSYEQYF
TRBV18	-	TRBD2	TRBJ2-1	TGTGCCAGCTCACCATCACTAGCGGGAGTTGGGTCCTACAATGAGCAGTTCTTC	CASSPSLAGVGSYNEQFF
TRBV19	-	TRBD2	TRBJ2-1	TGTGCCAGTACACCGACTAGCGGGATCCAGTCGGCCAATGAGCAGTTCTTC	CASTPTSGIQSANEQFF
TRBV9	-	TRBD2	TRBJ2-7	TGTGCCAGCAGCGGAGGGAGCGGGAGTTCCTACGAGCAGTACTTC	CASSGGSGSSYEQYF
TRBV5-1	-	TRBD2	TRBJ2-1	TGCGCCAGCCTTAAGGGGACTAGCGGGATCTACAATGAGCAGTTCTTC	CASLKGTSGIYNEQFF
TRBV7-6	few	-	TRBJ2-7	TGTGCCAGCAGCTCTGGGGCTCTAGGGGCCGCAAACTACGAGCAGTACTTC	CASSSGALGAANYEQYF